This T cell receptor (beta chain) is drawn from a study of blood T cell repertoires in COVID-19 (dated by TCRdb to 2020 to 2022). In terms of the full investigation: Samples covering the acute and convalescent phases of COVID-19 were provided by collaborators in the United States, Italy and Spain. Samples came from the ongoing ImmuneRACE study (first 160 participants) plus 1,254 subjects from 6 global collaborators. A freely available public database, intended as a resource for researchers studying the immune response to SARS-CoV-2, is where the repertoires were released. Where available, HLA class I and class II types were taken from metadata supplied by the sample provider and were not determined by assay-based typing. The sample metadata nearly always contained a de-identified subject ID, COVID-19 status, age in years and sex. The dataset comprised deeply sampled blood TCRbeta repertoires from subjects exposed to, actively infected with, or recovered from COVID-19. The material from the prospective study consisted of cDNA or gDNA derived from T cells, B-cell-depleted T cells, or PBMCs.

V is cut back by 4 bases and J by 1 base, with 4 bases in the junction unmatched. The germline V gene gives CDR1 as SGHRS and CDR2 as YFSETQ. CDR3 length: 14 amino acids, cysteine to phenylalanine. The only DNA kept is the CDR3, 42 bases in frame from the first base. Paper-wide results and their limitations: How much clinical and demographic metadata was included differed by source and by participant, and the metadata was provided uncurated.

TCRbeta CDR3 regions were amplified from genomic DNA using the immunoSEQ Assay, a bias-controlled multiplex PCR. Concerning the study's data processing: The number of nucleated cells in each sample was estimated from the amplification of reference gene primers within the assay. To quantify the absolute abundance of each unique TCRbeta CDR3 rearrangement, sequence reads were collapsed and filtered. Productive Simpson clonality was computed per sample as the square root of Simpson's diversity index over productive rearrangements. The source is immuneACCESS, and TCRdb retained only in-frame sequences with V and J called. Part of the clones is not carried over; for the studies checked, unresolved V genes explain less than half of this, and the remainder is unexplained. V and J calls and clone size come straight from that table; D and trimming were deduced from the DNA. This sample lists about 120,000 clones; roughly 90% were detected once. The ten largest make up over 1% of the sample.

Collaborating institutions collected whole blood in K2EDTA tubes following their own protocols. For TCRbeta analysis, collaborators shipped samples as frozen whole blood, isolated PBMCs, or DNA extracted from either of those sample types. About this clone: The target of this receptor is not known. Base quality data are lacking; no much larger clone is found one base away.

The V gene is TRBV5-1 and the J gene is TRBJ2-5, with TRBD2 matching 7 junction bases. Material for sequencing was peripheral blood. This TCR was sampled from a woman aged 80 or over with acute or convalescent COVID-19. The CDR3 reads CASSGGLIQETQYF. The bases are TGCGCCAGCAGCGGGGGACTAATCCAAGAGACCCAGTACTTC. The entire variable domain, with the stretches around the CDR3 drawn from the reference TRBV5-1 and TRBJ2-5 proteins, is KAGVTQTPRYLIKTRGQQVTLSCSPISGHRSVSWYQQTPGQGLQFLFEYFSETQRNKGNFPGRFSGRQFSNSRSEMNVSTLELGDSALYLCASSGGLIQETQYFGPGTRLLVL.